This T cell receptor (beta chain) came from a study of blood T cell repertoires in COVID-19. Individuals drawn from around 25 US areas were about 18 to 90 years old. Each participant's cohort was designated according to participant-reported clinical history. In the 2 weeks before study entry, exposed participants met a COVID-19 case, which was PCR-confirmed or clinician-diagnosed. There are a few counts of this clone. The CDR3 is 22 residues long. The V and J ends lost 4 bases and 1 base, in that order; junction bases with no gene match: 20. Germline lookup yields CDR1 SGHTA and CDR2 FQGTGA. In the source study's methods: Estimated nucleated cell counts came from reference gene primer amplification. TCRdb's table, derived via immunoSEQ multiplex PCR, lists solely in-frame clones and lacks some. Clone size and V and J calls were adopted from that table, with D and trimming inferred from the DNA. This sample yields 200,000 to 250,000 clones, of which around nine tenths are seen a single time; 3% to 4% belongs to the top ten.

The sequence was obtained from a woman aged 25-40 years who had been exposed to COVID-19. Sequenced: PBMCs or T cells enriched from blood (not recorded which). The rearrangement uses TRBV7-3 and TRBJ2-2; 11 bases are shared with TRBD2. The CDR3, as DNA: TGTGCCAGCAGCTCAATTTCTCGTGGGGGGACTAGCGGAGCGAAGAACACCGGGGAGCTGTTTTTT. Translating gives CASSSISRGGTSGAKNTGELFF.